Presented here are 18 T cell receptor beta chains from one specimen sequenced in a study of T cell repertoires in aging, cancer and after chemotherapy. A mixed TRB-A/B primer pool amplified rearranged TRB by multiplex touch-down PCR. TCRdb analysed the multiplex PCR reads with MiXCR anew, one entry per CDR3 protein. There are several thousand distinct CDR3 sequences in the sample; just under 40% occur only once, and 3.5% to 4% lies in the top ten. Peripheral blood genomic DNA, not sorted cells or RNA, was the template. Sequenced input: blood. The receptor set was obtained from a human donor in good health.

This clonotype was counted between two and nine times. This chain connects TRBV6-5 to TRBJ1-3; D perhaps matches TRBD1 (5 bases). This CDR3 region has 15 residues. Trimming took off 4 bases at V and 2 bases at J, with 12 bases between the two ends. From germline, CDR1 is MNHEY and CDR2 SVGAGI. The CDR3 region is CASSSVGGTGNTIYF. The CDR3 DNA is TGTGCCAGCAGTTCGGTGGGGGGAACTGGAAACACCATATATTTT.

This clonotype was found once. V and J are TRBV13 and TRBJ2-5; TRBD2 aligns across 9 bases. After removal of 5 bases from V and 5 bases from J, the junction contained 12 bases not matched to a gene. Germline CDR1 and CDR2: PRHDT and FYEKMQ (reference sequence). This CDR3 region has 16 residues. Here the CDR3 reads CASSKRGPAGGETQYF. CDR3 sequence (DNA): TGTGCCAGCAGCAAGAGAGGCCCAGCGGGGGGTGAGACCCAGTACTTC.

Only a few counts were recorded for this clonotype. V and J are TRBV6-5 and TRBJ1-1; a weak D match, TRBD1 (5 bases). Trimming shortened V by 2 bases and J by 8 bases, and 9 bases separated the two germline ends. Germline loops: CDR1 MNHEY, CDR2 SVGAGI. The CDR3 totals 12 residues. The CDR3: CASSYRRGEAFF. As DNA, the CDR3 is TGTGCCAGCAGTTACCGGCGGGGCGAAGCTTTCTTT.

This clonotype has only a few counts. The V gene is TRBV12-3 or TRBV12-4, the J gene TRBJ1-6; no definite D call. Trimming shortened V by 3 bases and J by 11 bases, and 11 bases separated the two germline ends. The CDR3 extends over 13 amino acids. The CDR3 sequence: CASSLMGRAPLHF. CDR3 in DNA: TGTGCCAGCAGTTTGATGGGGAGGGCACCCCTCCACTTT.

The V and J genes are TRBV10-2 and TRBJ1-2, with 8 bases fitting TRBD1. This CDR3 has 12 residues. Germline V CDR1 and CDR2: WSHSY, SAAADI. J was trimmed by 8 bases and V by 3 bases; bases with no gene match: 2. The CDR3 is CASSDDRGGYTF. The DNA of the CDR3 is TGCGCCAGCAGTGATGACAGGGGCGGCTACACCTTC.

This clonotype has a handful of counts. The gene calls are TRBV13 and TRBJ2-1; TRBD2 matches at 7 bases. The CDR3 runs 15 residues. Germline V gene data show CDR1 as PRHDT and CDR2 as FYEKMQ (reference sequence). With 6 bases clipped from V and 3 bases from J, the junction kept 8 bases outside the gene matches. In DNA form, the CDR3 reads TGTGCCAGCAGAATTGGACTAGAGGTCTACAATGAGCAGTTCTTC. This translates into CASRIGLEVYNEQFF.

The V gene is TRBV12-3 or TRBV12-4, the J gene TRBJ1-6; unclear D gene. The V gene lost 6 bases and the J gene lost 6 bases, with 12 bases spanning the gap. The CDR3 spans 14 residues. The CDR3 protein is CASRTGPINSPLHF. The CDR3 DNA is TGTGCCAGCAGGACTGGACCGATTAATTCACCCCTCCACTTT.

This clonotype turned up a few times. V and J are TRBV12-3 or TRBV12-4 and TRBJ2-3; D is undetermined. The CDR3 covers 16 residues. Trimming shortened V by 5 bases and J by 1 base, and 16 bases separated the two germline ends. The CDR3 region has the DNA TGTGCCAGCAGTCCTGATTGGGGTACCGGCACAGATACGCAGTATTTT. Encoded protein: CASSPDWGTGTDTQYF.

The chain is built from TRBV20-1 and TRBJ2-1; D gene uncertain. Trimming left V 6 bases short and J 4 bases short, with 7 bases between. The CDR3 totals 11 residues. CDR1 and CDR2 (germline): DFQATT, SNEGSKA (reference sequence). For the CDR3, the DNA is TGCAGTGCCGGACGGTACAATGAGCAGTTCTTC. Residues: CSAGRYNEQFF.

This clonotype rates as medium-sized. The chain recombines TRBV29-1 with TRBJ2-5; the D gene is possibly TRBD2 (5 bases). Germline V gives CDR1 SQVTM, CDR2 ANQGSEA. V was pared by 7 bases and J by 7 bases, with 13 bases between. This CDR3 has 11 amino acids. CDR3 coding DNA: TGCAGCGCCGGGATGGCCGGGACCCAGTACTTC. Protein sequence: CSAGMAGTQYF.

V gene TRBV7-9 combines with J gene TRBJ1-4; D possibly corresponds to TRBD1 (5 bases). This CDR3 comprises 15 residues. V gave up 5 bases and J gave up 8 bases, with 18 bases separating them. The germline V gene has CDR1 SEHNR and CDR2 FQNEAQ (reference sequence). CDR3 loop: CASSPRGGGVEKLFF. The DNA of the CDR3 is TGTGCCAGCAGCCCGCGCGGGGGAGGGGTAGAAAAACTGTTTTTT.

The chain is built from TRBV30 and TRBJ1-5; D is undetermined. CDR1 and CDR2 from the germline V gene are GTSNPN and SVGIG (reference sequence). This CDR3 contains 13 residues. The V end lost 2 bases, the J end lost 6 bases, and 11 bases lay between the germline ends. CDR3 sequence: CAWSPSPGQPQHF. The CDR3 nucleotides are TGTGCCTGGAGTCCCAGCCCGGGTCAGCCCCAGCATTTT.

The chain employs TRBV7-2 and TRBJ1-2; 7 bases line up with TRBD1. Germline assignment: CDR1 SGHTA and CDR2 FQGNSA. The CDR3 extends over 14 amino acids. V lost 4 bases, J lost 8 bases, and 10 bases stayed unmatched. The CDR3 spells CASSYTPGTDGYTF. The DNA for the CDR3 is TGTGCCAGCAGCTATACTCCCGGGACAGACGGCTACACCTTC.

The CDR3 nucleotides are TGTGCCAGCAGCCCGTTTACAGGCTACGAGCAGTACTTC. It is translated as CASSPFTGYEQYF. The rearrangement links TRBV7-6 to TRBJ2-7; D possibly corresponds to TRBD1 (5 bases). The germline V and J ends were trimmed by 5 bases and 3 bases, with 11 bases remaining between them. The CDR3 has 13 amino acids. Germline V gene sequence: CDR1 SGHVS, CDR2 FNYEAQ.

This clonotype was picked up a small number of times. The chain couples TRBV13 to TRBJ2-3, with D maybe TRBD2 (6 bases). Germline V gene lookup returns CDR1 PRHDT and CDR2 FYEKMQ (reference sequence). V was pared by 4 bases and J by 2 bases, with 16 bases between. This CDR3 contains 16 residues. The CDR3 DNA follows: TGTGCCAGCAGCTCTGGGGGACTCCGATACACAGATACGCAGTATTTT. Encoded protein: CASSSGGLRYTDTQYF. Full variable domain (missing parts from reference TRBV13 and TRBJ2-3): AAGVIQSPRHLIKEKRETATLKCYPIPRHDTVYWYQQGPGQDPQFLISFYEKMQSDKGSIPDRFSAQQFSDYHSELNMSSLELGDSALYFCASSSGGLRYTDTQYFGPGTRLTVL.

This chain connects TRBV5-4 to TRBJ2-1; 10 bases match TRBD2. Germline V CDR1 and CDR2: SGHNT, YYREEE (reference sequence). The V segment lost 0 bases and the J segment 8 bases; nucleotides outside the gene matches: 8. This CDR3 contains 16 residues. CDR3 sequence: CASSLETSGISDEQFF. The CDR3 coding sequence is TGTGCCAGCAGCTTGGAAACTAGCGGGATTTCCGATGAGCAGTTCTTC.

This sequence joins TRBV20-1 and TRBJ1-5, with D possibly matching TRBD1 (5 bases). V was shortened by 6 bases and J by 3 bases, with 15 bases between the two germline ends. The CDR3 extends over 14 amino acids. The germline CDR1 and CDR2 sequences are DFQATT and SNEGSKA (reference sequence). The CDR3 DNA sequence: TGCAGTGCGCCCGGGACGGCGGACAATCAGCCCCAGCATTTT. It encodes CSAPGTADNQPQHF.

This clonotype has just a few counts. The J gene is TRBJ2-2, the V gene TRBV5-6; 8 bases map to TRBD1. The CDR3 has 16 amino acids. The germline gives CDR1 SGHDT, CDR2 YYEEEE. The J segment lost 7 bases and the V segment lost 5 bases, leaving 13 bases of the junction unmatched. In DNA form, the CDR3 reads TGTGCCAGCAGTAAAACCGGGACAGGTGGACGCGGGGAGCTGTTTTTT. Its translation: CASSKTGTGGRGELFF.